This TCR beta chain was sequenced for a study of cytomegalovirus exposure and HLA in healthy donors. Study at large: An earlier analysis identified 117 million unique TCR beta sequences in about 200 million T cells.

Trimming stripped 7 bases from V and 9 bases from J, with 16 bases between. This CDR3 comprises 14 residues. Germline-derived CDR1 and CDR2 are SEHNR and FQNEAQ (reference sequence). Study results and limitations: Later examination showed HLA-associated TCR beta chains had greater clonal expansion than equally common others. Testing in vitro showed a few CMV-associated chains specific for CMV antigens.

A word on this clone: Its cognate antigen is unknown.

PCR was performed using 60 Vbeta and 13 Jbeta primers. Libraries were prepared by immunoSEQ multiplex PCR; TCRdb keeps only in-frame clonotypes and omits some of them. Its table records tens of thousands of clones. The sequenced sample consisted of PBMCs. The genes are TRBV7-9 and TRBJ1-6; possibly TRBD1 for D (6 bases). The receptor's source is a human donor in good health. The DNA of the CDR3 is TGTGCCAGCACCGAGGGGGATACGGGTTCACCCCTCCACTTT. Its translation is CASTEGDTGSPLHF.